This entry concerns a single T cell receptor beta chain. Original analysis: Reference gene primer amplification gave nucleated cell count estimates. Libraries were prepared by immunoSEQ multiplex PCR; TCRdb keeps only in-frame clonotypes and omits some of them. The DNA was the basis for D and trimming; V, J and clone size are from that table. This sample carries some 88,000 clones, 85% of them seen once, and the ten largest clones take approximately 14%. The data belong to a study of blood T cell repertoires in COVID-19. Turning to the study itself: Samples taken during acute and convalescent COVID-19 were collected in the United States, Italy and Spain. Sources were T cells, B-cell-depleted T cells, or PBMCs; the material itself was cDNA or gDNA.

Germline assignment: CDR1 MNHEY and CDR2 SVGEGT. Germline trimming cut 2 bases from V and 6 bases from J; bases unmatched to any gene: 2. The CDR3 consists of 14 residues. Sequencing was carried out using peripheral blood. J is TRBJ1-1 and V is TRBV6-2 or TRBV6-3; 11 bases align to TRBD1. This sequence originates from a woman aged 70-85 years with acute or convalescent COVID-19. The CDR3 is CASSYGTGGSEAFF. CDR3 bases: TGTGCCAGCAGTTACGGGACAGGGGGGTCTGAAGCTTTCTTT.